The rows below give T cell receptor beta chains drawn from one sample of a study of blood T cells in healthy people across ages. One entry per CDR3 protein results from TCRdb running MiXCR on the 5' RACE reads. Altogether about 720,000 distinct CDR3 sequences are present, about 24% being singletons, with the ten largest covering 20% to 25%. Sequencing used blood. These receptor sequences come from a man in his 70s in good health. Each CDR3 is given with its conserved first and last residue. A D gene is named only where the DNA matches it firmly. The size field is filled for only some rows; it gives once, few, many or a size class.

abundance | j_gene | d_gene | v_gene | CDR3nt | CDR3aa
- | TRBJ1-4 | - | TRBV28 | TGTGCCAGCAGTTCAGAACGAAGAATGCTAGAACTGTTTTTT | CASSSERRMLELFF
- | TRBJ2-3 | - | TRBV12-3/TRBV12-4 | TGTGCCAGCAGTACTGTTAATACGCAGTATTTT | CASSTVNTQYF
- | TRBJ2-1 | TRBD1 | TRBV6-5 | TGTGCCAGCAGTTACTCCTTTCGACAGGGTAGATCCTACAATGAGCAGTTCTTC | CASSYSFRQGRSYNEQFF
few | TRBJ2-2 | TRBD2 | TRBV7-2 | TGTGCCAGCTTCCCACTAGCGGCGCCCTCCGGGGAGCTGTTTTTT | CASFPLAAPSGELFF
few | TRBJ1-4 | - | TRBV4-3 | TGCGCCAGCAGCCAAGACCTGGGCAGGGCTGAAAAACTGTTTTTT | CASSQDLGRAEKLFF
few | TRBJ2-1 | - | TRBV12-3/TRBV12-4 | TGTGCCAGCAGTTTAGAGGCCGCGGGTAGCTCCTACAATGAGCAGTTCTTC | CASSLEAAGSSYNEQFF
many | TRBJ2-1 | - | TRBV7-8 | TGTGCCAGCAGCTCGACCCCTTGGGAGCAGTTCTTC | CASSSTPWEQFF
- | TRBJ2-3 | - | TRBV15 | TGTGCCACCAGCAGAGAAGTAGTTTTCAAAGATACGCAGTATTTT | CATSREVVFKDTQYF
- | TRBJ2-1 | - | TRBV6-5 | TGTGCCAGCAGGAGGTTCCCTAAGAACAATGAGCAGTTCTTC | CASRRFPKNNEQFF
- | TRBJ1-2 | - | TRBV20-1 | TGCAGTGCTAGAGATACAGAGTATGGCTACACCTTC | CSARDTEYGYTF
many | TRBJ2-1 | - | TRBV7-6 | TGTGCCAGCAGCTTAAGCGGGCCCACCTACAATGAGCAGTTCTTC | CASSLSGPTYNEQFF
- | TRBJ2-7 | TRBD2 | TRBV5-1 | TGCGCCAGCAGCTTTGGACTAGAGGCTCGGAAGCAGTACTTC | CASSFGLEARKQYF
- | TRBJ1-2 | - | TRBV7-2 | TGTGCCAGCAGCTTAGATTACGCCAGGGCTATCTATGGCTACACCTTC | CASSLDYARAIYGYTF
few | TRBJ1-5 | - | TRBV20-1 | TGCAGTGCTAGGCGTCCGACTGGCAATCAGCCCCAGCATTTT | CSARRPTGNQPQHF
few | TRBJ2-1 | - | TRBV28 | TGTGCCAGCTTACAAGGAGGGGGGGCTTACAATGAGCAGTTCTTC | CASLQGGGAYNEQFF
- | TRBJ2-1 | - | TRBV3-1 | TGTGCCAGCAGCCATCTCCGCAGGGAGCAGTTCTTC | CASSHLRREQFF
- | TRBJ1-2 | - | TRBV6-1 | TGTGCCAGCAGTGAGACAGTTGGCTACACCTTC | CASSETVGYTF
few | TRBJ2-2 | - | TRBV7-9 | TGTGCCAGCAGTTTTTCTGGGACCGGGGAGCTGTTTTTT | CASSFSGTGELFF
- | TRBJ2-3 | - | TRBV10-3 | TGTGCCATCCGTGAAACAGGTAGCACAGATACGCAGTATTTT | CAIRETGSTDTQYF
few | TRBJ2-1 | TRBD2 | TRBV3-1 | TGTGCCAGCAGCCAATGGGGACTAGCATCGAATGAGCAGTTCTTC | CASSQWGLASNEQFF
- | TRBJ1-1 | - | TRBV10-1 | TGCGCCAGCAGGACCCAACGGGGTGAAGCTTTCTTT | CASRTQRGEAFF
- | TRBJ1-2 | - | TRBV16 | TGTGCCAGCAGCCAATCGCCGGGAATCTGGGGTGGCTACACCTTC | CASSQSPGIWGGYTF
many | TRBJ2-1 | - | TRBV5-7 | TGTGCCAGCAGCTTGTCCGGGACAAGTTTCTACAATGAGCAGTTCTTC | CASSLSGTSFYNEQFF
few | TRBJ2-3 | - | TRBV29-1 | TGCAGCGCGGCGCCCGACAGCACAGATACGCAGTATTTT | CSAAPDSTDTQYF
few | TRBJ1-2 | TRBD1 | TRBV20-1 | TGCAGTGCTAGAGACCGCGTGACAGGGGGCTTTGGCTATGGCTACACCTTC | CSARDRVTGGFGYGYTF
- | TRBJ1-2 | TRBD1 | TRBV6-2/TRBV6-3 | TGTGCCAGCACCCAACAGGGGGCTTACTATGGCTACACCTTC | CASTQQGAYYGYTF
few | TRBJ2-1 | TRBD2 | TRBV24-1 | TGTGCCACCAGTGACACCCTTAGCGGGAGTTTCAATGAGCAGTTCTTC | CATSDTLSGSFNEQFF
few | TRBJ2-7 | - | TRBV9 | TGTGCCAGCAGCGTTCTGTTTAGGTACGAGCAGTACTTC | CASSVLFRYEQYF
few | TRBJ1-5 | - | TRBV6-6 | TGTGCCAGCAGTTACGCGGGGGGCGGCAATCAGCCCCAGCATTTT | CASSYAGGGNQPQHF
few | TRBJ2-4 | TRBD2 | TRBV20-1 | TGCAGTGGGGAGGGAATAGCCAAAAACATTCAGTACTTC | CSGEGIAKNIQYF